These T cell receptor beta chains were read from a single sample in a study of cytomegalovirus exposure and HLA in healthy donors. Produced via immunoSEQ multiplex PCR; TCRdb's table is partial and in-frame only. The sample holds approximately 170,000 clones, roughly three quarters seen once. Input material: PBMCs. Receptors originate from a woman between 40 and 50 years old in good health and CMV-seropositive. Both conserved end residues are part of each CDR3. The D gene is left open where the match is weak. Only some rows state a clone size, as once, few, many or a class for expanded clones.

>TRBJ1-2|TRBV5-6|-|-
TGTGCCAGCAGCTCCCCCGGGGGATCACTCGGGCTTAACTATGGCTACACCTTC
CASSSPGGSLGLNYGYTF
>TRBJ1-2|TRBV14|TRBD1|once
TGTGCCAGCAGGCGGACAGGGCGTGATGGCTACACCTTC
CASRRTGRDGYTF
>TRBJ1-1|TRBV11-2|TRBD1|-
TGTGCCAGCAGGATATACTCCGGGACAGCGAACACTGAAGCTTTCTTT
CASRIYSGTANTEAFF
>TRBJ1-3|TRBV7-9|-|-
TGTGCCAGCAGCTTAGCGCTAACAGCCTCTGGAAACACCATATATTTT
CASSLALTASGNTIYF
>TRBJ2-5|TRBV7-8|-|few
TGTGCCAGCAGCTTTCGTAAAGAGACCCAGTACTTC
CASSFRKETQYF
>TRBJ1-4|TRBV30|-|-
TGTGCCACGGGTAGCGGATCCGAAAAACTGTTTTTT
CATGSGSEKLFF
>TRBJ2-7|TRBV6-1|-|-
TGTGCCAGCAGTCTTACGGACACCTACGAGCAGTACTTC
CASSLTDTYEQYF
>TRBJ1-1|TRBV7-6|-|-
TGTGCCAGCAGCTTTCAGGGAGGCACTGAAGCTTTCTTT
CASSFQGGTEAFF
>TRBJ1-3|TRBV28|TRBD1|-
TGTGCCAGCAGTCCCACCCCGACAGGGATGAACACCATATATTTT
CASSPTPTGMNTIYF
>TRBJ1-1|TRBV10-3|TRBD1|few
TGTGCCATCAGTGGGACAGGGGCCCCCGGGGGCACTGAAGCTTTCTTT
CAISGTGAPGGTEAFF
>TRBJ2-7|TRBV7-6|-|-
TGTGCCAGCAGCTTAACAGGGCCGGACGAGCAGTACTTC
CASSLTGPDEQYF
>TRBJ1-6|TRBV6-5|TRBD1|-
TGTGCCAGCAGTTACCTAGGACAGGGTAATTCACCCCTCCACTTT
CASSYLGQGNSPLHF
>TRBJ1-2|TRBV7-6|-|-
TGTGCCAGCAGCGAGACAGATCAAGGTCACTATGGCTACACCTTC
CASSETDQGHYGYTF
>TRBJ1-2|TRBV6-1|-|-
TGTGCCAGCAGTGAAGACCCTAGGGGCGAAAGGAGCTACACCTTC
CASSEDPRGERSYTF
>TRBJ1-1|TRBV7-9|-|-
TGTGCCAGCAGTGGCAAAGGCGGGAACACTGAAGCTTTCTTT
CASSGKGGNTEAFF
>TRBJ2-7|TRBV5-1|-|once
TGCGCCAGCAGCTTTCCCGGACAGGAGCAGTACTTC
CASSFPGQEQYF
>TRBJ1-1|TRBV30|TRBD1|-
TGTGCCTGGAGTGTAAAGGGGGCGGTCACTGAAGCTTTCTTT
CAWSVKGAVTEAFF
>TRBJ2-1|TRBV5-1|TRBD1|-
TGCGCCAGCAGCTCTGGGACAGGGCCCTACAATGAGCAGTTCTTC
CASSSGTGPYNEQFF
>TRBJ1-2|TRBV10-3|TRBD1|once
TGTGCCACCAGCGGGGACAGGGTGGGTGGCTACACCTTC
CATSGDRVGGYTF
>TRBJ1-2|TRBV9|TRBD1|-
TGTGCCAGCAGCGTAGATGACAGGGCCTATGGCTACACCTTC
CASSVDDRAYGYTF
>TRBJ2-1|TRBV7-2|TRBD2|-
TGTGCCAGCAGCTTAGAGCGGGGGGGCTGGGAGCAGTTCTTC
CASSLERGGWEQFF
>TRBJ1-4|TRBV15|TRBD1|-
TGTGCCACCAGAGGGACAGGGGAGGAAAAACTGTTTTTT
CATRGTGEEKLFF
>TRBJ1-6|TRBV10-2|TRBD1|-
TGCGCCATCAGTGAAGTCACAGGGGAAGGCTCACCCCTCCACTTT
CAISEVTGEGSPLHF
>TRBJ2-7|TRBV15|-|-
TGTGCCACCAGCAGAGATCCATTCTCCTACGAGCAGTACTTC
CATSRDPFSYEQYF
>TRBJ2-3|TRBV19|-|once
TGTGCCAGTAGTATTATCGGGTCTAGCACAGATACGCAGTATTTT
CASSIIGSSTDTQYF
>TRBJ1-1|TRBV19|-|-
TGTGCCAGTACCCTCACGACAGGAGCGAACACTGAAGCTTTCTTT
CASTLTTGANTEAFF
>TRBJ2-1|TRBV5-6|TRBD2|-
TGTGCCAGCAGCGCCTTAGCGGGGGGGCTCGAGGAGCAGTTCTTC
CASSALAGGLEEQFF
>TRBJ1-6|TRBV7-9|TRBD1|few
TGTTCCAGCAGCTTCCAACAGGGGACTTCACCCCTCCACTTT
CSSSFQQGTSPLHF
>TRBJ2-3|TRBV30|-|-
TGTGCCTGGAGTGTAGGCACCCTCGGACACCTAGGCACAGATACGCAGTATTTT
CAWSVGTLGHLGTDTQYF
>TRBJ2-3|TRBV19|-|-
TGTGCCAGTAGTATCCTAGCTGGGGGGAACACAGATACGCAGTATTTT
CASSILAGGNTDTQYF
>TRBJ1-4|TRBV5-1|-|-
TGCGCCAGCAGCTCTGAGTGGGGCGTTGAAAAACTGTTTTTT
CASSSEWGVEKLFF
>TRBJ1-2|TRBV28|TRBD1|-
TGTGCCAGCAGTGGGAAGACAGGGTTTCACTATGGCTACACCTTC
CASSGKTGFHYGYTF